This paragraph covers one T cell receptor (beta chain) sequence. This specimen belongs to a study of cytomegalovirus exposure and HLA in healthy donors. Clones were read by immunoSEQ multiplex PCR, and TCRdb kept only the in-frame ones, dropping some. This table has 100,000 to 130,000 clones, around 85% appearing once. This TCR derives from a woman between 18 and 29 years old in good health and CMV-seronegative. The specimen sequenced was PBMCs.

The CDR3 loop is CASSDGGKGESTEAFF. CDR3 nucleotides: TGTGCCAGCAGCGATGGGGGTAAGGGGGAAAGCACTGAAGCTTTCTTT. The genes are TRBV7-9 and TRBJ1-1, with a tentative D call TRBD1 (6 bases). This CDR3 comprises 16 residues. The germline CDR1 and CDR2 sequences are SEHNR and FQNEAQ (reference sequence). V shed 5 bases and J shed 4 bases, with 20 bases lying between them.